This T cell receptor beta chain was recovered during a study of shared clonotypes between healthy human individuals. Study outcomes and limitations: Clonotypes shared by all four sorted-subset donors had higher generation probabilities than non-shared clonotypes. Having only a few donors restricted how much genetic and exposure-history diversity was captured.

Execution of the assay was at deep level. The material for each subset, its genomic DNA, was split evenly across several immunoSEQ plates. Clones were sequenced by immunoSEQ multiplex PCR, and TCRdb holds only the in-frame ones, with some missing. The sample includes 2,500,000 or so clones, over 85% of them seen just once. Concerning this clone: Its antigen is unidentified.

CDR3 length equals 15 residues. Germline V CDR1 and CDR2: SGHNT, YYREEE (reference sequence). The V end lost 2 bases, the J end lost 5 bases, and 16 bases lay between the germline ends. The genes are TRBV5-4 and TRBJ1-2; D remains unclear. Specimen: naive CD4+ T cells from PBMCs. Subset in this sample: CD45RA+ positively selected. The source is a man aged 18 to 30 in good health. Some clones in this sample may be carry-over from other donors' samples. The CDR3 loop reads CASSFTGLTEYGYTF. CDR3 nucleotides: TGTGCCAGCAGCTTCACGGGTTTAACAGAGTATGGCTACACCTTC.